The 15 T cell receptor beta chains in this list originate from one sample, sequenced in a study of CD8+ T cells in alopecia areata. In each case, RNA was isolated and then reverse transcribed into cDNA as the sequencing template. Sequencing was performed with immunoSEQ multiplex PCR; in TCRdb, only in-frame clones are kept and a portion is missing. The sample has 4,400 or so clones, roughly 60% seen once. The treatment is: oral pan-JAK inhibitor, 5-10 mg twice daily. Alopecia areata patients gave lesional scalp punch biopsies and peripheral blood samples. The specimen was skin, collected around week 37, from a patient treated with tofacitinib. The receptors were gathered from a human donor with alopecia areata.

This clone was counted a few times. The V and J genes are TRBV2 and TRBJ2-2; 7 nucleotides align to TRBD1. Trimming cost V 5 bases and J 1 base; bases outside gene matches: 1. The CDR3 has 14 amino acids. Germline CDR1 reads SNHLY; CDR2 reads FYNNEI. The CDR3 sequence is CASSWTGNTGELFF. The CDR3 DNA follows: TGTGCCAGCAGTTGGACAGGGAACACCGGGGAGCTGTTTTTT. Drawing the rest from reference TRBV2 and TRBJ2-2, the complete variable domain is EPEVTQTPSHQVTQMGQEVILRCVPISNHLYFYWYRQILGQKVEFLVSFYNNEISEKSEIFDDQFSVERPDGSNFTLKIRSTKLEDSAMYFCASSWTGNTGELFFGEGSRLTVL.

The gene calls are TRBV11-3 and TRBJ2-1, with D unclear. V lost 1 base to trimming and J lost 5 bases, with 3 bases between them. The CDR3 spans 12 residues. Per the germline V gene, CDR1 is SGHNT and CDR2 is YENEEA. As DNA, the CDR3 is TGTGCCAGCAGCTTAGGCCACAATGAGCAGTTCTTC. It yields the protein CASSLGHNEQFF.

The V call is TRBV4-3, the J call TRBJ2-1; 7 bases are shared with TRBD2. Trimming took 4 bases from V and 7 from J; bases not matched to a gene: 7. The CDR3 covers 14 residues. Germline assignment: CDR1 LGHNA and CDR2 YSLEER. For the CDR3, the DNA is TGCGCCAGCAGCCCTGCCCGGGGAGGGAATGAGCAGTTCTTC. It codes for CASSPARGGNEQFF.

The chain is built from TRBV28 and TRBJ2-7, with D tentatively TRBD1 (7 bases). The CDR3 has 15 amino acids. Germline CDR1 and CDR2: MDHEN and SYDVKM. Trimming took off 2 bases at V and 4 bases at J, with 15 bases between the two ends. Written as DNA, the CDR3 is TGTGCCAGCAGTTTAATTGGGTCAGGGGGGTACGAGCAGTACTTC. Its protein is CASSLIGSGGYEQYF.

In this sample, this clone turned up a few times. The chain is built from TRBV10-3 and TRBJ2-3; TRBD1 agrees at 7 bases. The ends lost 6 bases at V and 1 base at J; junction bases unmatched: 4. Germline values: CDR1 ENHRY, CDR2 SYGVKD. The CDR3 length is 14 residues. CDR3 protein: CAISDREGTDTQYF. CDR3 nucleotides: TGTGCCATCAGCGACAGGGAAGGCACAGATACGCAGTATTTT.

This chain connects TRBV29-1 to TRBJ2-5; D is uncertain. The J call may be incorrect, as the DNA end agrees better with TRBJ2-7. This CDR3 contains 12 residues. Germline V CDR1 and CDR2: SQVTM, ANQGSEA. CDR3 bases: TGCAGCGTTGGATTGGATAGCTACGAGCAGTACTTC. It encodes CSVGLDSYEQYF.

CDR3 protein: CASSEGTDTQYF. DNA of the CDR3: TGTGCCAGCAGTGAAGGGACAGATACGCAGTATTTT. This sequence joins TRBV6-5 and TRBJ2-3; D unresolved. The germline gives CDR1 MNHEY, CDR2 SVGAGI. Between the trimmed V and J ends, which lost 5 bases and 3 bases, there was a span of 6 bases. CDR3 length equals 12 residues.

The rearrangement uses TRBV20-1 and TRBJ1-6; no firm D call. The CDR3 is 10 residues long. Germline V gene lookup returns CDR1 DFQATT and CDR2 SNEGSKA (reference sequence). The germline V and J ends were trimmed by 3 bases and 15 bases, with 9 bases remaining between them. CDR3 in amino acids: CSARSELLHF. For the CDR3, the DNA is TGCAGTGCTAGGAGCGAACTCCTCCACTTT.

This chain connects TRBV2 to TRBJ2-7; 10 nucleotides agree with TRBD2. The V and J ends lost 8 bases and 9 bases, in that order; junction bases with no gene match: 19. The CDR3 loop spans 16 amino acids. Germline V CDR1 and CDR2: SNHLY, FYNNEI. Here the CDR3 reads CASGGGLAGVPSRQYF. The CDR3 DNA reads TGTGCCAGCGGGGGGGGTCTAGCGGGAGTACCATCCAGGCAGTACTTC.

In its sample, this clone was seen once. J is TRBJ1-2 and V is TRBV2, with a possible D match to TRBD1 (6 bases). CDR3 length: 14 amino acids. The V end lost 5 bases, the J end lost 7 bases, and 17 bases lay between the germline ends. Germline loops: CDR1 SNHLY, CDR2 FYNNEI. CDR3 sequence (DNA): TGTGCCAGCAGTTTTGACAGGATAAAGGGTGGCTACACCTTC. The encoded protein is CASSFDRIKGGYTF.

This clone was recorded only once. The chain uses TRBV30 and TRBJ1-1, with D unresolved. CDR3 size: 13 residues. Germline V gene data show CDR1 as GTSNPN and CDR2 as SVGIG (reference sequence). The ends were cut back, 4 bases at V and 5 bases at J, with 14 bases in the middle. Written as DNA, the CDR3 is TGTGCCTGGATCCAAGTACGGGGTACTGAAGCTTTCTTT. Protein product: CAWIQVRGTEAFF.

This chain uses TRBV23-1 with TRBJ1-3; TRBD1 might be the D (5 bases). TRBV23-1 is identified as an open reading frame with a role that is uncertain. The CDR3 runs 15 residues. Between the trimmed V and J ends, which lost 8 bases and 11 bases, there was a span of 25 bases. CDR3: CASGTRDWVMGPIYF. For the CDR3, the DNA is TGCGCCAGCGGTACCAGGGACTGGGTAATGGGACCCATATATTTT.

This clone was seen only a few times. V usage is TRBV14 and J usage is TRBJ2-7; D remains unclear. V lost 0 bases to trimming and J lost 6 bases, with 9 bases between them. The germline CDR1 and CDR2 sequences are SGHDN and FVKESK. This CDR3 has 13 amino acids. The CDR3 region has the DNA TGTGCCAGCAGCCAAGATTGGAAGGGCGAGCAGTACTTC. Its protein product is CASSQDWKGEQYF.

As regards this clone: One junction end disagrees with the germline gene, perhaps due to a read error. The V call is TRBV7-9, the J call TRBJ2-1; D gene uncertain. This CDR3 contains 15 residues. CDR1 and CDR2 (germline): SEHNR, FQNEAQ (reference sequence). CDR3 nucleotide sequence: TGCGCCAGCAGCTTAGATGATACTCAGGTGGATGGGCAGTTCTTC. This gives the protein CASSLDDTQVDGQFF.

V gene TRBV7-9 combines with J gene TRBJ2-7; D call uncertain. The germline V and J ends were trimmed by 0 bases and 3 bases, with 3 bases remaining between them. Germline V lookup: CDR1 SEHNR, CDR2 FQNEAQ (reference sequence). The CDR3 spans 12 residues. CDR3: CASSLALYEQYF. DNA of the CDR3: TGTGCCAGCAGCTTAGCTCTCTACGAGCAGTACTTC.